A selection of T cell receptor beta chains follows, all from one sample in a study of response to subunit inactivated influenza vaccine. In TCRdb, the RT-PCR reads were re-called with MiXCR into one record per CDR3 protein. The table includes roughly 790,000 distinct CDR3 sequences, about 20% detected once. The sequences come from PBMCs from blood, collected approximately 5 days after vaccination. The receptors stem from a man aged 50 to 59 who received an inactivated influenza vaccine. CDR3s include the opening cysteine and the closing phenylalanine or tryptophan. A D gene is named only where the DNA matches it firmly. Clone sizes are given selectively: once, few, many, or a class where the clone is expanded.

v_call	d_call	j_call	clone_size	cdr3_aa	cdr3_nt
TRBV11-2	NA	TRBJ1-6	few	CASSLAPVNYNSPLHF	TGTGCCAGCAGCTTAGCTCCAGTGAACTATAATTCACCCCTCCACTTT
TRBV7-2	NA	TRBJ2-1	NA	CASSLVIGYNEQFF	TGTGCCAGCAGCTTAGTCATCGGCTACAATGAGCAGTTCTTC
TRBV6-5	NA	TRBJ2-7	few	CASSYSYRVSYEQYF	TGTGCCAGCAGTTACTCCTACAGGGTGAGCTACGAGCAGTACTTC
TRBV20-1	NA	TRBJ2-5	NA	CSATTPKETQYF	TGCAGTGCTACCACCCCAAAAGAGACCCAGTACTTC
TRBV7-9	NA	TRBJ2-2	few	CASSFSITGELFF	TGTGCCAGCAGCTTCTCAATCACCGGGGAGCTGTTTTTT
TRBV20-1	TRBD1	TRBJ1-5	NA	CSAPTGFNQPQHF	TGCAGTGCCCCGACAGGGTTCAATCAGCCCCAGCATTTT
TRBV4-2	NA	TRBJ1-3	few	CASSQDFLSGNTIYF	TGTGCCAGCAGCCAAGATTTTTTATCTGGAAACACCATATATTTT
TRBV5-1	TRBD2	TRBJ2-5	few	CASTGTSGSGETQYF	TGCGCCAGCACCGGGACTAGCGGGAGCGGAGAGACCCAGTACTTC
TRBV12-3/TRBV12-4	NA	TRBJ2-7	NA	CASSSLRSGSSYEQYF	TGTGCCAGCAGCTCCCTCAGGTCAGGAAGCTCCTACGAGCAGTACTTC
TRBV5-1	NA	TRBJ2-3	few	CASKIWARDTDTQYF	TGCGCCAGTAAAATTTGGGCGAGGGACACAGATACGCAGTATTTT
TRBV12-3/TRBV12-4	NA	TRBJ2-7	many	CASSLGPGGEQYF	TGTGCCAGCAGTCTGGGTCCTGGTGGCGAGCAGTACTTC
TRBV12-3/TRBV12-4	TRBD1	TRBJ2-7	few	CASSGTTGGSPYEQYF	TGTGCCAGCAGTGGGACGACAGGGGGGAGCCCCTACGAGCAGTACTTC
TRBV5-6	TRBD1	TRBJ2-7	many	CASSLGSGTAIDEQYF	TGTGCCAGCAGCTTGGGCTCCGGGACAGCCATCGACGAGCAGTACTTC
TRBV11-2	TRBD1	TRBJ2-1	NA	CASSSRQGAGEQFF	TGTGCCAGCAGCTCCAGACAGGGGGCGGGAGAGCAGTTCTTC
TRBV10-2	NA	TRBJ2-3	many	CASTDRDTQYF	TGCGCCAGCACCGATAGGGATACGCAGTATTTT
TRBV12-3/TRBV12-4	TRBD2	TRBJ2-5	NA	CASSLGFWARGVEETQYF	TGTGCCAGCAGTTTGGGTTTCTGGGCCCGGGGGGTTGAGGAGACCCAGTACTTC
TRBV10-2	NA	TRBJ2-7	few	CASSEILGARYEQYF	TGCGCCAGCAGTGAAATCCTGGGGGCTAGGTACGAGCAGTACTTC
TRBV20-1	NA	TRBJ1-1	few	CSARGQTEAFF	TGCAGTGCTAGGGGACAAACTGAAGCTTTCTTT
TRBV5-1	NA	TRBJ1-1	NA	CASRIRGENTEAFF	TGCGCCAGCAGAATTAGGGGAGAAAACACTGAAGCTTTCTTT
TRBV5-1	NA	TRBJ2-7	NA	CASSSRSVAYEQYF	TGCGCCAGCAGCTCCCGTTCTGTGGCCTACGAGCAGTACTTC
TRBV25-1	NA	TRBJ1-2	NA	CASSVASYYGYTF	TGTGCCAGCAGTGTCGCCAGCTACTATGGCTACACCTTC
TRBV19	NA	TRBJ2-1	NA	CASSSSIQGRHEQFF	TGTGCCAGTAGTAGCTCCATACAGGGGAGGCATGAGCAGTTCTTC
TRBV6-2/TRBV6-3	TRBD1	TRBJ1-1	NA	CASSPRNRGKDTEAFF	TGTGCCAGCAGCCCACGAAACAGGGGCAAAGACACTGAAGCTTTCTTT
TRBV11-2	NA	TRBJ2-3	NA	CASMAGSTDTQYF	TGTGCCAGCATGGCGGGGAGCACAGATACGCAGTATTTT
TRBV7-2	TRBD1	TRBJ2-7	few	CASTRDRTYEQYF	TGTGCCAGCACCCGGGACAGGACGTACGAGCAGTACTTC
TRBV24-1	TRBD1	TRBJ2-1	many	CATSGPNRGRGEQFF	TGTGCCACCAGTGGTCCTAACAGGGGGCGGGGAGAGCAGTTCTTC
TRBV28	TRBD1	TRBJ1-5	many	CASSLTLGQGNQPQHF	TGTGCCAGCAGTTTGACCCTTGGACAGGGCAATCAGCCCCAGCATTTT
TRBV5-1	TRBD1	TRBJ2-3	few	CASSYRPKGQGLTDTQYF	TGCGCCAGCAGCTACCGCCCCAAGGGACAGGGACTCACAGATACGCAGTATTTT
TRBV11-2	NA	TRBJ1-5	few	CASSALAGGQPQHF	TGTGCCAGCAGCGCCCTAGCGGGCGGACAGCCCCAGCATTTT
TRBV5-8	NA	TRBJ2-7	NA	CAGGSYEQYF	TGTGCGGGCGGCTCCTACGAGCAGTACTTC
TRBV12-3/TRBV12-4	TRBD2	TRBJ2-7	NA	CASSLFGEGEQYF	TGTGCCAGCAGTTTATTCGGGGAGGGCGAGCAGTACTTC
TRBV5-1	TRBD2	TRBJ2-2	NA	CASSWGSSGTINTGELFF	TGCGCCAGCAGCTGGGGGTCTAGCGGAACTATCAACACCGGGGAGCTGTTTTTT
TRBV20-1	TRBD2	TRBJ2-3	NA	CSAPASGRPDTQYF	TGCAGTGCCCCAGCTAGCGGGAGGCCAGATACGCAGTATTTT
TRBV24-1	NA	TRBJ2-2	NA	CATSPPARAGTGELFF	TGTGCCACCAGTCCCCCCGCCAGGGCGGGCACCGGGGAGCTGTTTTTT
TRBV5-6	TRBD1	TRBJ2-7	NA	CASTVTGGTDEQYF	TGTGCCAGCACCGTTACAGGGGGCACGGACGAGCAGTACTTC
TRBV5-1	TRBD1	TRBJ1-1	few	CASSSGNRGLGAEAFF	TGCGCCAGCAGTTCCGGGAACAGGGGGCTGGGGGCTGAAGCTTTCTTT
TRBV6-9	TRBD2	TRBJ2-7	NA	CASRGTSLCEQYF	TGTGCCAGCAGGGGGACTAGTCTCTGCGAGCAGTACTTC
TRBV10-2	NA	TRBJ2-1	few	CASGGASSYNEQFF	TGCGCCAGCGGGGGGGCTAGCTCCTACAATGAGCAGTTCTTC
TRBV20-1	NA	TRBJ1-1	many	CSAGDSYVSTEAFF	TGCAGTGCTGGAGACAGCTACGTGAGCACTGAAGCTTTCTTT
TRBV28	TRBD1	TRBJ1-2	NA	CATRQGNYGYTF	TGTGCCACAAGACAGGGTAACTATGGCTACACCTTC
TRBV5-5	NA	TRBJ2-1	NA	CASSRGDSSYNEQFF	TGTGCCAGCAGCCGGGGGGACAGCTCCTACAATGAGCAGTTCTTC
TRBV28	NA	TRBJ2-5	few	CASSDKIQETQYF	TGTGCCAGCAGTGACAAGATCCAAGAGACCCAGTACTTC
TRBV15	NA	TRBJ2-3	few	CATSRAQRFSTDTQYF	TGTGCCACCAGCAGAGCACAAAGGTTTAGCACAGATACGCAGTATTTT
TRBV7-9	NA	TRBJ1-6	NA	CASSFFGVGRDSPLHF	TGTGCCAGCAGCTTTTTCGGGGTTGGAAGGGATTCACCCCTCCACTTT
TRBV29-1	NA	TRBJ2-1	few	CSVEEGARGFEQFF	TGCAGCGTTGAAGAGGGAGCGCGAGGATTTGAGCAGTTCTTC
TRBV9	NA	TRBJ2-3	NA	CASSPGGFSDTQYF	TGTGCCAGCAGTCCCGGGGGTTTTTCAGATACGCAGTATTTT
TRBV29-1	NA	TRBJ2-1	many	CSVDRASSYNEQFF	TGCAGCGTTGATAGGGCGAGCTCCTACAATGAGCAGTTCTTC